This T cell receptor beta chain is from a study of identical twins. Trimming at V came to 7 bases and at J to 7 bases, leaving 7 bases not matched to a gene. This CDR3 spans 14 amino acids. A universal primer site was added by template switching, and unique molecular identifiers were carried by the cDNA. TCRdb passed the 5' RACE reads through MiXCR, listing each CDR3 protein once. The profile shows roughly 250,000 distinct CDR3 sequences, about 14% of them singletons. Regarding the study as a whole: Weaker excess twin sharing was seen among beta out-of-frame sequences. The models gave estimates that fell short of the out-of-frame TCR alpha sharing seen in monozygotic twins. The analysis was cross-sectional rather than longitudinal within donors.

This clonotype showed up just a few times. Its antigen is not identified. This clonotype was obtained from a young woman in good health. Material for sequencing was memory (CD45RO+) T cells sorted from blood. This sequence joins TRBV12-3 or TRBV12-4 and TRBJ1-3; TRBD1 matches at 10 bases. The CDR3 sequence is CASTGQGGSNTIYF. CDR3 nucleotide sequence: TGTGCCAGCACCGGACAGGGGGGCTCGAACACCATATATTTT.